These T cell receptor beta chains were read from a single sample in a study of T cell changes during pregnancy in multiple sclerosis. Method: immunoSEQ multiplex PCR; TCRdb's copy keeps in-frame clones and lacks some. Seen here are 75,000 to 100,000 clones, 85% to 95% observed once, and the top ten hold more than 2%. The sequences come from peripheral blood, collected after pregnancy. The receptor set was obtained from a female donor with multiple sclerosis, enrolled in a pregnancy study. Each CDR3 is given without its conserved first and last residue. Only part of the rows carry a size: once, few, many, or a class if the clone is expanded.

V gene,clone size,CDR3 protein
TRBV5-1,NA,ASSSGQGAWNTEAF
TRBV30,NA,AWSHGSSLSNQPQH
TRBV18,NA,ASSPGGNEKLF
TRBV10-3,NA,AISESGLAGEQY
TRBV10-1,NA,ASSEGGPRGYT
TRBV6-5,NA,ASSYSIQGNTGELF
TRBV7-6,once,ASSLGDNYSNQPQH
TRBV7-6,once,ASSPFLSGGVSDEQF
TRBV18,NA,ASSTTGTLSEAF
TRBV7-3,NA,ASSLQGGGINSPLH
TRBV6-1,NA,ASRAGGVDYGYT
TRBV9,NA,ASSADSTDTQY
TRBV30,NA,AWSGGTSGSVGTGELF
TRBV29-1,NA,SVAWERKNTEAF
TRBV18,once,ASSPVTNEQF
TRBV6-5,NA,ASSYSLQGAQETQY
TRBV7-2,NA,ASSSITGTGNTIY
TRBV30,NA,AWSVRGSPLH
TRBV30,NA,AWAQDSGTEAF
TRBV19,NA,ASSNQGTIADTQY
TRBV19,NA,ASSIGGKEYNEQF
TRBV29-1,NA,SVSTYNYGYT
TRBV7-9,NA,ASSLMDRFHGYT
TRBV2,NA,ASSEHTGGSTGELF
TRBV18,NA,ASSPARGRGYT
TRBV18,NA,ASSPNTGPKRSTEAF
TRBV5-1,NA,ASSLGQTSFYT
TRBV5-1,once,ASSLVSLAGDQETQY
TRBV5-1,once,ASSLAPGKNNYGYT
TRBV4-2,NA,ASSQTGRITEAF
TRBV7-8,NA,ASSAGTGWAGQY
TRBV6-5,NA,ASLSGGAGNNEQF
TRBV7-3,NA,ASSSGLAADTQY
TRBV5-3,NA,ARSYGGIHEQY
TRBV30,NA,AWSHRWGQPQH
TRBV7-2,NA,ASSLYAGKQETQY
TRBV2,NA,ASSWTGENQPQH
TRBV5-1,NA,ASSLGTGRLNTEAF
TRBV30,once,AWSQLAGDYNEQF
TRBV7-3,NA,ASSLTPGLAGHNEQF
TRBV6-5,NA,ASSYSGTDYGYT
TRBV5-8,once,ASSYQWDFYGYT
TRBV6-5,NA,ASMRDRGATDTQY
TRBV11-1,NA,ASSPRASGSYEQY
TRBV6-1,NA,ASSQTTGELF